These 22 T cell receptor beta chains came from one sample sequenced in a study of CD4 and CD8 cells across lung adenocarcinoma regions. A single record per CDR3 protein comes from TCRdb applying MiXCR to the PCR reads. The sample comprises approximately 2,500 distinct CDR3 sequences, 40% to 65% of which are singletons, and about 20% rests with the top ten. Sequenced input: CD4+ T cells from the center of a lung tumor. The receptor set was obtained from a female donor with lung adenocarcinoma. The CD4 and CD8 labels of this study may be unreliable.

The genes are TRBV14 and TRBJ1-2; 8 bases are a match to TRBD1. J was trimmed by 3 bases and V by 4 bases; bases with no gene match: 7. The CDR3 spans 15 residues. CDR1 is SGHDN and CDR2 is FVKESK in the germline V gene. The CDR3 spells CASSPLTGAYYGYTF. CDR3 sequence (DNA): TGTGCCAGCAGCCCTCTGACAGGGGCCTACTATGGCTACACCTTC.

J is TRBJ2-3 and V is TRBV11-1; D is tentatively TRBD1 or TRBD2 (5 bases each). Germline-derived CDR1 and CDR2 are SGHAT and FQDESV (reference sequence). CDR3 size: 14 residues. With 3 bases removed from V and 4 bases from J, the gap between germline ends came to 11 bases. The CDR3 is CASSFGAGSDTQYF. CDR3 nucleotides: TGTGCCAGCAGCTTCGGGGCGGGCTCAGATACGCAGTATTTT.

On this clonotype: One end of the junction fails to match germline, which may point to a read error. DNA for the CDR3: TGTGCCGCCAAAGAGCTGGGACGGTACAATGCGCAGTTCTTT. Its protein product is CAAKELGRYNAQFF. J is TRBJ2-1 and V is TRBV10-3; D possibly uses TRBD1 or TRBD2 (5 bases each). Per the germline V gene, CDR1 is ENHRY and CDR2 is SYGVKD. The CDR3 contains 14 residues.

This chain joins TRBV6-1 and TRBJ2-7; D is undetermined. This CDR3 region has 13 residues. Germline assignment: CDR1 MNHNS and CDR2 SASEGT. Trimming left V 4 bases short and J 7 bases short, with 14 bases between. The CDR3 spells CASSANMASEQYF. The CDR3 DNA reads as TGTGCCAGCAGTGCAAATATGGCCAGTGAGCAGTACTTC.

The chain combines TRBV10-1 with TRBJ2-7; D remains unclear. Between the trimmed V and J ends, which lost 2 bases and 0 bases, there was a span of 5 bases. Germline loops: CDR1 WNHNN, CDR2 SYGVQD (reference sequence). This CDR3 spans 13 amino acids. As DNA, the CDR3 is TGCGCCAGCAGTGAGGGCAGCTCCTACGAGCAGTACTTC. This codes for CASSEGSSYEQYF.

The chain joins TRBV28 to TRBJ1-5, with D possibly matching TRBD1 (6 bases). V was shortened by 6 bases and J by 4 bases, with 19 bases between the two germline ends. CDR3 size: 16 residues. The germline V gene has CDR1 MDHEN and CDR2 SYDVKM. The DNA of the CDR3 is TGTGCCAGCAGATCCCTAAGGGGGGGGCAAAATCAGCCCCAGCATTTT. Amino acids: CASRSLRGGQNQPQHF.

By share, this clonotype counts as medium-sized. The rearrangement links TRBV4-1 to TRBJ2-3; 7 bases fit TRBD1. CDR3 length equals 17 residues. Trimming at V came to 1 base and at J to 0 bases, leaving 7 bases not matched to a gene. From germline, CDR1 is MGHRA and CDR2 YSYEKL. The CDR3 region has the DNA TGCGCCAGCAGCCAAGGGGAGACAGGGATTAGCACAGATACGCAGTATTTT. Encoded protein: CASSQGETGISTDTQYF.

The V and J genes are TRBV6-1 and TRBJ2-1, with 8 nucleotides matching TRBD2. This CDR3 contains 16 residues. CDR1 is MNHNS and CDR2 is SASEGT in the germline V gene. J was trimmed by 3 bases and V by 0 bases; bases with no gene match: 4. The CDR3 here is CASSEAPAGVYNEQFF. CDR3 nucleotides: TGTGCCAGCAGTGAAGCACCAGCGGGAGTCTACAATGAGCAGTTCTTC.

By share of the sample, this clonotype is large. V usage is TRBV6-1 and J usage is TRBJ2-1; TRBD2 matches at 10 bases. The CDR3 spans 15 residues. Germline V gives CDR1 MNHNS, CDR2 SASEGT. With 4 bases clipped from V and 4 bases from J, the junction kept 4 bases outside the gene matches. CDR3 region: CASSALAGVYNEQFF. The CDR3, as DNA: TGTGCCAGCAGTGCGCTAGCGGGAGTTTACAATGAGCAGTTCTTC.

This clonotype was observed a few times. V is TRBV14 and J is TRBJ2-1; TRBD2 aligns across 8 bases. The CDR3 loop spans 14 amino acids. Germline V gives CDR1 SGHDN, CDR2 FVKESK. J gave up 5 bases and V 5 bases, and 5 bases lay outside the gene matches. The CDR3 nucleotides read TGTGCCAGCAGCAGTGGACTAGCCAACAATGAGCAGTTCTTC. Translation: CASSSGLANNEQFF.

This clonotype is classed as large (0.1 to 1%). The V and J genes are TRBV6-1 and TRBJ2-3, with 13 bases lining up with TRBD2. Germline-derived CDR1 and CDR2 are MNHNS and SASEGT. V shed 4 bases, J shed 3 bases, and the junction held 13 bases outside the gene matches. The CDR3 loop spans 19 amino acids. CDR3 amino acids: CASSAQPGLAGLATDTQYF. CDR3 sequence (DNA): TGTGCCAGCAGTGCCCAACCGGGACTAGCGGGGTTAGCGACAGATACGCAGTATTTT.

The CDR3 here is CASSVGTNYEQYF. CDR3 nucleotides: TGTGCCAGCAGTGTGGGCACAAACTACGAGCAGTACTTC. The chain carries TRBV6-1 and TRBJ2-1; unclear D gene. Gene TRBJ2-7 matches the end of the DNA better, so the J call may be wrong. Looked up from germline, CDR1 is MNHNS and CDR2 is SASEGT. The CDR3 runs to 13 residues.

The CDR3 region is CASRDLKASGRAGYEQYF. As DNA, the CDR3 is TGTGCCAGCAGGGATTTAAAGGCTAGCGGGAGGGCCGGGTACGAGCAGTACTTC. The chain is built from TRBV27 and TRBJ2-5, with 12 bases matching TRBD2. The J call may be wrong; the DNA end is better matched by TRBJ2-7. The CDR3 runs 18 residues. Germline CDR1 and CDR2: MNHEY and SMNVEV (reference sequence).

By share, this clonotype counts as medium-sized. The rearrangement links TRBV6-1 to TRBJ2-3, with 11 positions matching TRBD1. After removal of 4 bases from V and 3 bases from J, the junction contained 6 bases not matched to a gene. The CDR3 consists of 16 residues. Germline CDR1 reads MNHNS; CDR2 reads SASEGT. DNA for the CDR3: TGTGCCAGCAGTGCGGACAGGGGGCGGGGGACAGATACGCAGTATTTT. This gives the protein CASSADRGRGTDTQYF.

Within the sample, this clonotype is large. The V gene is TRBV27, the J gene TRBJ1-2; 8 nucleotides match TRBD1. This CDR3 is 13 amino acids long. Germline CDR1 and CDR2: MNHEY and SMNVEV (reference sequence). V dropped 6 bases and J dropped 12; count of bases not matched to a gene: 12. The CDR3 loop reads CASSSRQGRGNTF. The CDR3 DNA is TGTGCCAGCAGCTCTCGACAGGGGAGAGGAAACACCTTC.

The chain couples TRBV12-3 or TRBV12-4 to TRBJ2-2; D ambiguous. V lost 2 bases and J lost 6, with 10 bases in between. The CDR3 spans 14 residues. The CDR3 sequence is CASSLSRIAGELFF. Written as DNA, the CDR3 is TGTGCCAGCAGTTTATCTAGAATTGCCGGGGAGCTGTTTTTT.

This chain joins TRBV27 and TRBJ2-7, with D possibly called TRBD1 or TRBD2 (6 bases each). Between the trimmed V and J ends, which lost 5 bases and 1 base, there was a span of 15 bases. The CDR3 spans 15 residues. Germline CDR1 MNHEY, CDR2 SMNVEV (reference sequence). In nucleotides, the CDR3 is TGTGCCAGCAGTCAAGGGGGGACAAAGTCCTACGAGCAGTACTTC. Encoded protein: CASSQGGTKSYEQYF.

CDR3 DNA sequence: TGTGCCAGCAGTTACACGGGACTAGCGGGAGGGAATGAGCAGTTCTTC. It codes for CASSYTGLAGGNEQFF. The chain employs TRBV6-5 and TRBJ2-1, with TRBD2 matching 16 bases. The trim removed 2 bases at V and 7 bases at J, leaving 2 bases unmatched. The CDR3 contains 16 residues. Germline CDR1 reads MNHEY; CDR2 reads SVGAGI.

The table lists this clonotype with a few counts. This chain joins TRBV6-4 and TRBJ2-3, with TRBD2 matching over 11 bases. This CDR3 contains 16 residues. Germline V gives CDR1 MRHNA, CDR2 SNTAGT. Unmatched junction bases numbered 6, after V lost 3 bases and J lost 4 bases. CDR3 sequence (DNA): TGTGCCAGCAGTGAAACTAGCGGGAGTGGGCCAGATACGCAGTATTTT. Protein: CASSETSGSGPDTQYF.

The V call is TRBV11-2, the J call TRBJ2-1; D call uncertain. Trimming removed 2 bases from V and 5 bases from J, with 4 bases in between. Per germline, CDR1 SGHAT and CDR2 FQNNGV. The CDR3 is 12 amino acids. The CDR3 region has the DNA TGTGCCAGCAGCTTATCAAACAATGAGCAGTTCTTC. This sequence encodes CASSLSNNEQFF.

The chain uses TRBV27 and TRBJ1-5; possible D gene TRBD1, 5 bases. The CDR3 has 14 residues. Germline loops: CDR1 MNHEY, CDR2 SMNVEV (reference sequence). Trimming cost V 2 bases and J 14 bases, with 19 bases left between them. In nucleotides, the CDR3 is TGTGCCAGCAGTTTACGAGGGGAATCAGCCCCGGAGCATTTT. This encodes CASSLRGESAPEHF.

As concerns this clonotype: The junction departs from the called germline gene at one end, perhaps through a read error. The V call is TRBV10-2, the J call TRBJ2-3, with D possibly being TRBD1 or TRBD2 (5 bases each). Per the germline V gene, CDR1 is WSHSY and CDR2 is SAAADI. The CDR3 contains 18 residues. Here the CDR3 reads CASSEFSGGVGRKDTQYF. The CDR3 DNA reads TGCGCCAGCAGTGAGTTCAGTGGGGGAGTGGGACGCAAAGATACGCAGTATTTC.